Shown below are 19 T cell receptor beta chains from a single sample sequenced in a study of cytotoxic CD8 clonotypes in ibrutinib-treated CLL. Sequencing was performed with immunoSEQ multiplex PCR; in TCRdb, only in-frame clones are kept and a portion is missing. The sample carries tens of thousands of clones, roughly 84% recorded once. This specimen was PBMCs, taken before ibrutinib treatment. Receptors originate from a human donor with chronic lymphocytic leukemia.

This rearrangement joins TRBV5-1 to TRBJ2-5; 7 nucleotides agree with TRBD1. The CDR3 length is 15 residues. Germline CDR1 SGHRS, CDR2 YFSETQ. V was pared by 2 bases and J by 1 base, with 5 bases of the junction left unmatched. The CDR3 DNA sequence: TGCGCCAGCAGCTTCTACCCAGGGGGCCAAGAGACCCAGTACTTC. Amino acid sequence: CASSFYPGGQETQYF.

The genes are TRBV4-2 and TRBJ2-7; TRBD1 matches at 9 bases. CDR3 size: 15 residues. The germline V gene encodes CDR1 LGHNA and CDR2 YNFKEQ. The junction had 7 bases not matched to a gene; V was cut back by 1 base and J by 6 bases. Written as DNA, the CDR3 is TGTGCCAGCAGCCAAGTGGGGACAGGGTCAGGCGAGCAGTACTTC. Translated, it gives CASSQVGTGSGEQYF.

The J gene is TRBJ1-1, the V gene TRBV9, with 8 bases aligning to TRBD1. Trimming cost V 3 bases and J 3 bases; bases outside gene matches: 4. The length of the CDR3 is 14 residues. Germline lookup yields CDR1 SGDLS and CDR2 YYNGEE. The CDR3 loop reads CASSAIQGDTEAFF. CDR3 sequence (DNA): TGTGCCAGCAGCGCTATACAGGGGGACACTGAAGCTTTCTTT.

The chain carries TRBV7-2 and TRBJ2-2, with TRBD2 matching 13 bases. The junction had 3 bases not matched to a gene; V was cut back by 5 bases and J by 6 bases. CDR3 length equals 15 residues. Germline lookup yields CDR1 SGHTA and CDR2 FQGNSA. DNA for the CDR3: TGTGCCAGCAGCCCTACTAGCGGGAGGGCCGGGGAGCTGTTTTTT. Translated: CASSPTSGRAGELFF.

In regard to this clone: Germline and junction disagree at one end, which may indicate a read error. V gene TRBV19 combines with J gene TRBJ1-1, with 12 bases matching TRBD1. The CDR3 spans 13 residues. Germline V gene data show CDR1 as LNHDA and CDR2 as SQIVND (reference sequence). CDR3 coding DNA: TGTGCCAGTAGTATACCGGGACAGGGGGCCCACAACTTT. This sequence encodes CASSIPGQGAHNF.

This rearrangement joins TRBV28 to TRBJ1-2; a weak D match, TRBD1 (6 bases). With 6 bases removed from V and 2 bases from J, the gap between germline ends came to 19 bases. The CDR3 sequence is 16 residues long. The germline gives CDR1 MDHEN, CDR2 SYDVKM. CDR3 protein: CASRTPRWGQNYGYTF. The CDR3, as DNA: TGTGCCAGCAGAACACCCCGGTGGGGGCAGAACTATGGCTACACCTTC.

The chain combines TRBV10-3 with TRBJ1-1, with 8 positions matching TRBD1. V was pared by 2 bases and J by 1 base, with 3 bases of the junction left unmatched. The length of the CDR3 is 15 residues. Germline values: CDR1 ENHRY, CDR2 SYGVKD. The CDR3 loop is CAISEPGQENTEAFF. The CDR3 region has the DNA TGTGCCATCAGTGAGCCGGGACAGGAGAACACTGAAGCTTTCTTT.

V usage is TRBV27 and J usage is TRBJ2-7; D not certain. CDR1 is MNHEY, CDR2 SMNVEV, per germline (reference sequence). The V end lost 6 bases, the J end lost 3 bases, and 21 bases lay between the germline ends. The CDR3 has 16 residues. CDR3 residues: CASRNRPIGSVYEQYF. The CDR3 region has the DNA TGTGCCAGCAGAAACCGACCTATCGGGTCCGTCTACGAGCAGTACTTC.

The CDR3 sequence is CASSLGRASGQPQHF. In DNA form, the CDR3 reads TGTGCCAGCTCACTGGGACGGGCTTCGGGTCAGCCCCAGCATTTT. This rearrangement joins TRBV18 to TRBJ1-5; D possibly corresponds to TRBD1 (5 bases). This CDR3 contains 15 residues. Germline values: CDR1 KGHSH, CDR2 LQKENI. The V end was cut by 4 bases, the J end by 6 bases, with 16 bases between. The full variable domain, completed using reference TRBV18 and TRBJ1-5, is NAGVMQNPRHLVRRRGQEARLRCSPMKGHSHVYWYRQLPEEGLKFMVYLQKENIIDESGMPKERFSAEFPKEGPSILRIQQVVRGDSAAYFCASSLGRASGQPQHFGDGTRLSIL.

This clone was seen once. This sequence joins TRBV7-2 and TRBJ1-3, with 10 bases identical to TRBD1. V shed 4 bases and J 0 bases; nucleotides not matched to a gene: 6. Looked up from germline, CDR1 is SGHTA and CDR2 is FQGNSA. The length of the CDR3 is 17 residues. In DNA form, the CDR3 reads TGTGCCAGCAGCTGGGGACAGGGGTCCTTCTCTGGAAACACCATATATTTT. Amino acids: CASSWGQGSFSGNTIYF.

In regard to this clone: The same CDR3 arises from other DNA sequences in this sample as well. The genes are TRBV5-6 and TRBJ2-3; D not resolved. There are 11 residues in the CDR3. Germline V CDR1 and CDR2: SGHDT, YYEEEE. The V end was cut by 0 bases, the J end by 5 bases, with 1 base between. The CDR3 region is CASSLGDTQYF. CDR3 in DNA: TGTGCCAGCAGCTTGGGAGATACGCAGTATTTT.

The V and J genes are TRBV27 and TRBJ2-3, with 8 bases aligning to TRBD2. V was clipped by 9 bases and J by 4 bases; unmatched bases: 12. The CDR3 totals 15 residues. The germline gives CDR1 MNHEY, CDR2 SMNVEV (reference sequence). For the CDR3, the DNA is TGTGCCAGTCGGGGGGGACGGACCATCCCAGATACGCAGTATTTT. It translates to CASRGGRTIPDTQYF.

CDR3 in DNA: TGTGCCAGCAGCCAACCGGACTGGAGCTCTGGAAACACCATATATTTT. It encodes CASSQPDWSSGNTIYF. The chain has TRBV16 and TRBJ1-3; D is ambiguous. V was cut by 2 bases and J by 0 bases, with 11 bases left in between. CDR3 length equals 16 residues. Germline V lookup: CDR1 KGHSY, CDR2 FQNENV.

This clone came up once. V is TRBV2 and J is TRBJ1-3; D uncertain. The CDR3 is made up of 17 amino acids. V lost 6 bases and J 0 bases, leaving 18 bases between the germline ends. Germline V gene data show CDR1 as SNHLY and CDR2 as FYNNEI. Written as DNA, the CDR3 is TGTGCCAGCAGGGCGTATCTGTCAGCTAGCTCTGGAAACACCATATATTTT. It encodes CASRAYLSASSGNTIYF. Full variable domain (remainder filled in from reference TRBV2 and TRBJ1-3): EPEVTQTPSHQVTQMGQEVILRCVPISNHLYFYWYRQILGQKVEFLVSFYNNEISEKSEIFDDQFSVERPDGSNFTLKIRSTKLEDSAMYFCASRAYLSASSGNTIYFGEGSWLTVV.

The chain links TRBV7-9 to TRBJ2-1; 7 positions match TRBD2. J lost 10 bases, V lost 4 bases, and 10 bases had no gene match. Germline lookup yields CDR1 SEHNR and CDR2 FQNEAQ (reference sequence). The CDR3 contains 14 residues. The CDR3 is CASSSAPTGGEQFF. In nucleotides, the CDR3 is TGTGCCAGCAGCTCAGCCCCCACGGGAGGAGAGCAGTTCTTC.

This chain connects TRBV2 to TRBJ1-2; D remains ambiguous. There are 13 residues in the CDR3. V shed 2 bases and J shed 5 bases, with 9 bases lying between them. Germline V lookup: CDR1 SNHLY, CDR2 FYNNEI. The CDR3 sequence is CASSEQAQYGYTF. In nucleotides, the CDR3 is TGTGCCAGCAGTGAACAGGCCCAATATGGCTACACCTTC.

V is TRBV9 and J is TRBJ2-2; D unclear. The CDR3 totals 13 residues. Germline V gives CDR1 SGDLS, CDR2 YYNGEE. Trimming pared 0 bases from V and 5 bases from J, leaving 5 bases between. CDR3 DNA sequence: TGTGCCAGCAGCGTAGGCCTTACCGGGGAGCTGTTTTTT. It is translated as CASSVGLTGELFF. Full variable domain (missing parts from reference TRBV9 and TRBJ2-2): DSGVTQTPKHLITATGQRVTLRCSPRSGDLSVYWYQQSLDQGLQFLIQYYNGEERAKGNILERFSAQQFPDLHSELNLSSLELGDSALYFCASSVGLTGELFFGEGSRLTVL.

This chain links TRBV19 with TRBJ2-7; perhaps TRBD2 as D (5 bases). The V end lost 5 bases, the J end lost 3 bases, and 11 bases lay between the germline ends. Germline CDR1 and CDR2: LNHDA and SQIVND (reference sequence). The CDR3 is 13 amino acids. The DNA of the CDR3 is TGTGCCAGTAGTCTGGAGGCCGGCTACGAGCAGTACTTC. It is translated as CASSLEAGYEQYF.

The chain employs TRBV7-9 and TRBJ2-1; 7 bases are shared with TRBD1. V lost 1 base to trimming and J lost 5 bases; unmatched junction nucleotides: 14. CDR3 size: 18 residues. Germline V gives CDR1 SEHNR, CDR2 FQNEAQ (reference sequence). CDR3 in amino acids: CASSLGVSTGPINNEQFF. The DNA for the CDR3 is TGTGCCAGCAGCTTAGGGGTATCGACAGGGCCAATAAACAATGAGCAGTTCTTC.